Presented here are 14 T cell receptor beta chains from one specimen sequenced in a study of blood T cell repertoires in COVID-19. Clones were sequenced by immunoSEQ multiplex PCR, and TCRdb holds only the in-frame ones, with some missing. This repertoire shows 250,000 or so clones, over 65% found once; its top ten account for approximately 3.2%. Material: peripheral blood. These receptor sequences come from a woman of 80 years or more with acute or convalescent COVID-19.

This clone was recorded a few times. The CDR3: CASVGGTGNTIYF. CDR3 sequence (DNA): TGTGCCAGCGTTGGAGGGACTGGAAACACCATATATTTT. J is TRBJ1-3 and V is TRBV2, with D unclear. The germline V gene encodes CDR1 SNHLY and CDR2 FYNNEI. This CDR3 is built from 13 residues. Trimming cost V 8 bases and J 2 bases, with 10 bases left between them.

This clone was detected only a few times. The chain is built from TRBV24-1 and TRBJ1-5, with D maybe TRBD1 (5 bases). V gave up 1 base and J gave up 7 bases, with 10 bases separating them. In germline, CDR1 is KGHDR, CDR2 SFDVKD. CDR3 size: 14 residues. The CDR3 loop is CATSDFGGGQPQHF. As DNA, the CDR3 is TGTGCCACCAGTGATTTTGGGGGAGGGCAGCCCCAGCATTTT.

The chain employs TRBV4-3 and TRBJ2-2, with 9 positions matching TRBD2. The CDR3 has 15 residues. V lost 5 bases to trimming and J lost 6 bases; unmatched junction nucleotides: 7. Germline CDR1 and CDR2: LGHNA and YSLEER. CDR3 nucleotide sequence: TGCGCCAGCAGCATGGGACTAGCTGAACCCGGGGAGCTGTTTTTT. It is translated as CASSMGLAEPGELFF.

The chain is built from TRBV5-1 and TRBJ2-3, with 7 bases that match TRBD2. This CDR3 has 15 residues. V lost 4 bases and J lost 1; bases outside the gene matches: 6. CDR1 and CDR2 from the germline V gene are SGHRS and YFSETQ. This CDR3 is CASSGLAERTDTQYF. CDR3 nucleotides: TGCGCCAGCAGCGGGCTAGCGGAACGCACAGATACGCAGTATTTT.

J is TRBJ1-2 and V is TRBV5-1, with TRBD1 matching 9 bases. V was clipped by 3 bases and J by 8 bases; unmatched bases: 11. The CDR3 contains 15 residues. Germline lookup yields CDR1 SGHRS and CDR2 YFSETQ. The CDR3, as DNA: TGCGCCAGCAGCTCTACAGGGGGCGGTACGATCGGCTACACCTTC. Its translation is CASSSTGGGTIGYTF.

V is TRBV6-5 and J is TRBJ1-2, with 7 bases fitting TRBD1. Germline V gene data show CDR1 as MNHEY and CDR2 as SVGAGI. This CDR3 comprises 13 residues. V lost 7 bases, J lost 6 bases, and 8 bases stayed unmatched. DNA of the CDR3: TGTGCCAGCACTACGGGACAGTTAGATGGCTACACCTTC. Translating it yields CASTTGQLDGYTF.

The V call is TRBV5-1, the J call TRBJ1-4; maybe TRBD1 (6 bases). The CDR3 length is 15 residues. Germline V gene lookup returns CDR1 SGHRS and CDR2 YFSETQ. V was pared by 4 bases and J by 4 bases, with 14 bases between. This chain's CDR3 is CASSATGRDNEKLFF. In DNA form, the CDR3 reads TGCGCCAGCAGCGCCACAGGGAGAGATAATGAAAAACTGTTTTTT.

The chain couples TRBV20-1 to TRBJ1-5, with D possibly being TRBD1 (6 bases). Germline CDR1 and CDR2: DFQATT and SNEGSKA (reference sequence). Trimming took 3 bases from V and 6 from J, leaving 12 bases between them. This CDR3 has 13 amino acids. The DNA for the CDR3 is TGCAGTGCTAGTACACAGGGAAGTCAGCCCCAGCATTTT. This sequence encodes CSASTQGSQPQHF.

The count of this clone is one. V is TRBV5-8 and J is TRBJ2-1; 9 bases align to TRBD1. The germline V gene has CDR1 SGHTS and CDR2 YDEGEE. This CDR3 region has 15 residues. Trimming removed 2 bases from V and 3 bases from J; junction bases left unmatched: 3. CDR3 in DNA: TGTGCCAGCAGCTTACCGGGACAGGGCTACAATGAGCAGTTCTTC. It is translated as CASSLPGQGYNEQFF.

This chain uses TRBV6-2 or TRBV6-3 with TRBJ1-5; a possible D gene is TRBD1 (5 bases). Trimming took 2 bases from V and 4 from J, leaving 6 bases between them. The CDR3 covers 13 residues. Germline V lookup: CDR1 MNHEY, CDR2 SVGEGT. CDR3 sequence reads: CASSYAGNQPQHF. DNA of the CDR3: TGTGCCAGCAGTTACGCAGGGAATCAGCCCCAGCATTTT.

This chain links TRBV18 with TRBJ1-1, with D hard to call. V gave up 2 bases and J gave up 3 bases, with 7 bases separating them. The germline V gene has CDR1 KGHSH and CDR2 LQKENI. CDR3 length: 13 amino acids. The CDR3 region is CASSPNSYTEAFF. CDR3 bases: TGTGCCAGCTCACCAAACAGCTACACTGAAGCTTTCTTT.

CDR3 DNA sequence: TGTGCCAGCAGCCGTCAGCAGGCTAATGAAAAACTGTTTTTT. This gives the protein CASSRQQANEKLFF. The J gene is TRBJ1-4, the V gene TRBV3-1 (or the pseudogene TRBV3-2); unclear D gene. V shed 4 bases and J shed 3 bases, with 9 bases lying between them. Germline CDR1 LGHDT, CDR2 YNNKEL (reference sequence). CDR3 length: 14 amino acids.

The chain combines TRBV6-5 with TRBJ1-2; D uncertain. From germline, CDR1 is MNHEY and CDR2 SVGAGI. V gave up 6 bases and J gave up 3 bases, with 14 bases separating them. This CDR3 region has 14 residues. In DNA, the CDR3 is TGTGCCAGCAGAAGCATAGAGGGATACTATGGCTACACCTTC. Translating it yields CASRSIEGYYGYTF.

V and J are TRBV29-1 and TRBJ2-7; TRBD1 matches at 8 bases. V lost 6 bases to trimming and J lost 0 bases; unmatched junction nucleotides: 4. Germline CDR1 SQVTM, CDR2 ANQGSEA. This CDR3 contains 13 residues. The chain's CDR3 is CSVGTGFSYEQYF. The DNA of the CDR3 is TGCAGCGTGGGGACAGGTTTCTCCTACGAGCAGTACTTC.